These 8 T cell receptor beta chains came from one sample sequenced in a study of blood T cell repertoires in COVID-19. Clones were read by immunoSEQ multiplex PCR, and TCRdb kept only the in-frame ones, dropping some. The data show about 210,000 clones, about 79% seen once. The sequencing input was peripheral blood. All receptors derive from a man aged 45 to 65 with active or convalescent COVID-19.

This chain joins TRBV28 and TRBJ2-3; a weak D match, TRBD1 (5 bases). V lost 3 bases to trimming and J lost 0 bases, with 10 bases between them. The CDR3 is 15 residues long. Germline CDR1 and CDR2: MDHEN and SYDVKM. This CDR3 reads CASSFGHLSTDTQYF. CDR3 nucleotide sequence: TGTGCCAGCAGTTTTGGACATCTGAGCACAGATACGCAGTATTTT.

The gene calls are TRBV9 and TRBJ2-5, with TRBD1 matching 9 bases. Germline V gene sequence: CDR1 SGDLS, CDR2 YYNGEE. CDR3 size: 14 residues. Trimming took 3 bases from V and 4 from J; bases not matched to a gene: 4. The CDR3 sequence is CASSGGQGRETQYF. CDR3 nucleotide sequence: TGTGCCAGCAGCGGAGGACAGGGGAGAGAGACCCAGTACTTC.

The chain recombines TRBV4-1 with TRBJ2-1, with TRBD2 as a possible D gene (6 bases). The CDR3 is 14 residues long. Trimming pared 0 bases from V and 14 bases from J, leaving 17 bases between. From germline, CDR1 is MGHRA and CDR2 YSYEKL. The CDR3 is CASSQDQAGRGKFF. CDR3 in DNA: TGCGCCAGCAGCCAAGATCAGGCGGGACGAGGGAAGTTCTTC.

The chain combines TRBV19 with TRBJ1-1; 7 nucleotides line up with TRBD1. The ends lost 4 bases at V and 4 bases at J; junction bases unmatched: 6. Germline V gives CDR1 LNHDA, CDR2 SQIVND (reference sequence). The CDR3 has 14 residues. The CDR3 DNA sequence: TGTGCCAGTAGTACGATATACAGGGGCACTGAAGCTTTCTTT. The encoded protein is CASSTIYRGTEAFF.

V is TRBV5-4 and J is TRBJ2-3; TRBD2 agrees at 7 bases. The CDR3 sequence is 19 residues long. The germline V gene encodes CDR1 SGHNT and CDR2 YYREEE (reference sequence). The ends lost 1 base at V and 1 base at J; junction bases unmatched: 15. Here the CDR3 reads CASSLFSWVLAGGTDTQYF. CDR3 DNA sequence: TGTGCCAGCAGCTTGTTTTCATGGGTGTTGGCGGGGGGCACAGATACGCAGTATTTT.

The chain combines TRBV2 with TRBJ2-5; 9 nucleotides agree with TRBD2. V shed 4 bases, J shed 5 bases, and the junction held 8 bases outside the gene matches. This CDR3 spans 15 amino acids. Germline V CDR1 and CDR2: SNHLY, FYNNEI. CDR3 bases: TGTGCCAGCAGTGCAGGCGGGGGGGCCAGGGAGACCCAGTACTTC. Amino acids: CASSAGGGARETQYF.

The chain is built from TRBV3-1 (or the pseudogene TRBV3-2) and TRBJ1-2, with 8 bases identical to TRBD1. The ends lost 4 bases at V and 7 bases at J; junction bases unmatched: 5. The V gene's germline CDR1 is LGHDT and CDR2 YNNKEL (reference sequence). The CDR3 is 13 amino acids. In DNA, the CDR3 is TGTGCCAGCAGCCCAGGGGGCTCCTTTGGCTACACCTTC. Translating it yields CASSPGGSFGYTF.

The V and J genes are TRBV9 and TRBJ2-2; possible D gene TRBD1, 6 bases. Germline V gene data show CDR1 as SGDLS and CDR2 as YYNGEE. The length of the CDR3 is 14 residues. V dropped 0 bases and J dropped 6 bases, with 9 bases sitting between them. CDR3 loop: CASSVARGAGELFF. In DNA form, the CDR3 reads TGTGCCAGCAGCGTAGCCAGGGGAGCCGGGGAGCTGTTTTTT.